The T cell receptor beta chain under discussion was sequenced for a study of neoadjuvant anti-PD-1 for oral cavity cancer. At the level of the study: Around day 43, patients without progression received a fourth nivolumab dose before surgery.

Blood cells were analyzed directly, without culture or expansion. Measured with immunoSEQ multiplex PCR; TCRdb has only the in-frame clones, and not every one. This table holds about 72,000 clones, 80% to 90% found once. Looked up from germline, CDR1 is SNHLY and CDR2 is FYNNEI. Trimming shortened V by 6 bases and J by 0 bases, and 12 bases separated the two germline ends. The CDR3 length is 15 residues. This sequence was found in a person aged 40 to 85 with oral cavity squamous cell carcinoma. V and J are TRBV2 and TRBJ1-5; D not certain. The sequences come from PBMCs, collected before nivolumab (anti-PD-1) treatment. The CDR3 protein is CASSSIGYSNQPQHF. CDR3 DNA sequence: TGTGCCAGCAGCTCTATCGGATATAGCAATCAGCCCCAGCATTTT.